The source of this T cell receptor (beta chain) is a study of graft-versus-host responses after intestinal transplantation. Study summary: Anti-thymocyte globulin induction preceded 2 to 4 years of tacrolimus and steroid maintenance in all recipients.

V lost 5 bases and J lost 9, with 10 bases in between. Germline V CDR1 and CDR2: SEHNR, FQNEAQ (reference sequence). This CDR3 is 11 amino acids long. Data came from immunoSEQ multiplex PCR; TCRdb stores just in-frame clones and leaves some out. The table records roughly 97,000 clones, 91% of them present only once. A note on this clone: The antigen is unknown.

This sequence was found in a human donor who was the organ donor for an intestinal transplant. The genes are TRBV7-9 and TRBJ2-5; the D gene is possibly TRBD2 (7 bases). The source material was unstimulated CD4+ T cells sorted from spleen or lymph node cells, sampled before transplant. In DNA form, the CDR3 reads TGTGCCAGCAGCCGGGGGGCGGCCCAGTACTTC. Protein: CASSRGAAQYF.